A selection of T cell receptor beta chains follows, all from one sample in a study of blood T cell repertoires in COVID-19. Generated by immunoSEQ multiplex PCR, the TCRdb table keeps only in-frame clones and is missing some. Among about 360,000 clones listed, 87% were seen once. Material: PBMCs or T cells enriched from blood (not recorded which). The source is a man in his forties in a cohort exposed to, infected with or recovered from COVID-19 (not recorded which). Both conserved end residues are part of each CDR3. Each record gives: J gene, clone size, V gene, D gene, CDR3 protein, CDR3 DNA. A D gene is named only where the DNA matches it firmly. For some rows the clone size is stated as once, few or many, or as a class when expanded; others skip it.

>TRBJ2-6|NA|TRBV5-4|TRBD1
CASSRTGSGANVLTF
TGTGCCAGCAGCCGGACAGGTTCTGGGGCCAACGTCCTGACTTTC
>TRBJ1-4|NA|TRBV18|NA
CASSPPGDEKLFF
TGTGCCAGCTCACCCCCAGGGGACGAAAAACTGTTTTTT
>TRBJ2-1|NA|TRBV21-1|NA
CASSKAFYSGRVYNEQFF
TGTGCCAGCAGCAAAGCCTTTTATAGCGGGAGGGTTTACAATGAGCAGTTCTTC
>TRBJ2-1|NA|TRBV18|TRBD2
CASSYVAGALNEQFF
TGTGCCAGCTCGTACGTAGCGGGAGCCCTCAATGAGCAGTTCTTC
>TRBJ2-4|NA|TRBV5-1|TRBD2
CASSSLAGVAKNIQYF
TGCGCCAGCAGTTCCCTAGCGGGCGTAGCCAAAAACATTCAGTACTTC
>TRBJ2-7|NA|TRBV18|TRBD2
CASSRTTSGDYEQYF
TGTGCCAGCTCACGTACTACTAGCGGGGACTACGAGCAGTACTTC
>TRBJ1-5|NA|TRBV6-5|NA
CASIGRLYNQPQHF
TGTGCCAGCATTGGCAGACTTTACAATCAGCCCCAGCATTTT
>TRBJ2-2|NA|TRBV7-2|NA
CASSFSGNTGELFF
TGTGCCAGCAGCTTTAGCGGGAACACCGGGGAGCTGTTTTTT
>TRBJ1-1|NA|TRBV10-2|NA
CASTQGNTEAFF
TGCGCCAGCACTCAGGGGAACACTGAAGCTTTCTTT
>TRBJ1-1|few|TRBV15|NA
CATSRDNFGDTEAFF
TGTGCCACCAGCAGAGATAACTTCGGGGACACTGAAGCTTTCTTT
>TRBJ2-1|NA|TRBV5-1|NA
CASSSLRLGLEQFF
TGCGCCAGCAGTTCTCTTCGACTAGGCCTTGAGCAGTTCTTC
>TRBJ1-3|NA|TRBV6-5|NA
CATGGGNTIYF
TGTGCCACCGGGGGGGGAAACACCATATATTTT
>TRBJ2-3|NA|TRBV10-2|NA
CASTRVAVSTDTQYF
TGCGCCAGCACGAGGGTAGCGGTTAGCACAGATACGCAGTATTTT
>TRBJ2-3|NA|TRBV25-1|TRBD1
CASSEDEGQPTDTQYF
TGTGCCAGCAGTGAAGATGAGGGACAGCCCACAGATACGCAGTATTTT
>TRBJ2-1|once|TRBV7-2|TRBD2
CASSGGGLAGVNEQFF
TGTGCCAGCAGCGGAGGGGGACTAGCGGGAGTTAATGAGCAGTTCTTC